These T cell receptor beta chains were read from a single sample in a study of graft-versus-host responses after intestinal transplantation. Libraries were prepared by immunoSEQ multiplex PCR; TCRdb keeps only in-frame clonotypes and omits some of them. The data contain tens of thousands of clones, 90% to 95% of them seen just once; the ten biggest clones take up about 2%. Their recognized antigens are unknown. The sample was unstimulated CD8+ T cells sorted from spleen or lymph node cells, taken before intestinal transplant. The source of these receptors is a human donor who received an intestinal transplant. CDR3s include the opening cysteine and the closing phenylalanine or tryptophan. The order of the fields is J gene, V gene, D gene, CDR3 protein. A D gene is named only where the DNA matches it firmly.

J: TRBJ2-3
V: TRBV7-9
D: TRBD1
CDR3: CASSAGTGGRADTQYF

J: TRBJ2-7
V: TRBV6-6
D: NA
CDR3: CASTQNGGSSYEQYF

J: TRBJ2-2
V: TRBV4-3
D: TRBD1
CDR3: CASSQGGTGPRGELFF

J: TRBJ1-6
V: TRBV6-5
D: NA
CDR3: CASRGLHHYNSPLHF

J: TRBJ2-3
V: TRBV27
D: TRBD1
CDR3: CASSLRGPISTDTQYF

J: TRBJ2-7
V: TRBV9
D: NA
CDR3: CASSVADSYPYEQYF

J: TRBJ1-3
V: TRBV7-2
D: NA
CDR3: CASSSQGYSGNTIYF

J: TRBJ2-1
V: TRBV4-3
D: NA
CDR3: CASSRWAGGGHEQFF

J: TRBJ1-2
V: TRBV4-3
D: NA
CDR3: CASSQVSGPNYGYTF

J: TRBJ2-7
V: TRBV30
D: TRBD1
CDR3: CAWSLRGQGSEQYF

J: TRBJ2-1
V: TRBV4-1
D: NA
CDR3: CASSQNGLEQFF

J: TRBJ2-7
V: TRBV4-3
D: NA
CDR3: CASSQARQSYEQYF

J: TRBJ1-1
V: TRBV4-1
D: NA
CDR3: CASSQVQGPEAFF

J: TRBJ1-2
V: TRBV6-5
D: NA
CDR3: CASQPLGQEYGYTF

J: TRBJ2-1
V: TRBV7-9
D: NA
CDR3: CASSPRRGNEQFF